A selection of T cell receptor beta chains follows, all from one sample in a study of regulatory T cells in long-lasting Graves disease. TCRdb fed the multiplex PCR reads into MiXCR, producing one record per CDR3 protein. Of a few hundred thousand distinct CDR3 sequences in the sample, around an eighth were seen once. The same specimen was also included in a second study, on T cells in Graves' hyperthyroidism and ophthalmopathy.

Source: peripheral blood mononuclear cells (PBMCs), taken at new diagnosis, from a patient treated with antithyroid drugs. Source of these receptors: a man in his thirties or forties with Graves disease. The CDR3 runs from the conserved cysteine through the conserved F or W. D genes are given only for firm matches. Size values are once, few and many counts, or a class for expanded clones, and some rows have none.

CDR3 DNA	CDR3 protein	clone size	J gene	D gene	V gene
TGTGCCACCCACCCTCATGGGAACACTGAAGCTTTCTTT	CATHPHGNTEAFF	.	TRBJ1-1	.	TRBV10-3
TGTGCCAGCAGTGAGTTTGGGGGAGGACAAGAGACCCAGTACTTC	CASSEFGGGQETQYF	many	TRBJ2-5	.	TRBV6-1
TGCAGCGTTGAATTGGACAGGGATTCGGGTGAGCAGTTCTTC	CSVELDRDSGEQFF	.	TRBJ2-1	TRBD1	TRBV29-1
TGTGCCAGCATCGGGACAGGGAAGCATGGCTACACCTTC	CASIGTGKHGYTF	many	TRBJ1-2	TRBD1	TRBV27
TGTGCCAGCAGTACCTCGGACAAAAGCACCATATATTTT	CASSTSDKSTIYF	.	TRBJ1-3	.	TRBV28
TGTGCCAGCAGTTACTCGACTAGCGGGAGGGCCGGGTACTTC	CASSYSTSGRAGYF	.	TRBJ2-7	TRBD2	TRBV6-5
TGTGCCAGCAGTTACTTTTGGGGTAACACTGAAGCTTTCTTT	CASSYFWGNTEAFF	many	TRBJ1-1	.	TRBV6-5
TGTGCCAGCTCACCACAGGAGGGCCTACCGAGCTCCTACAATGAGCAGTTCTTC	CASSPQEGLPSSYNEQFF	few	TRBJ2-1	.	TRBV18
TGTGCCAGCAGTGAATGGAGCGGGACATACCAAGAGACCCAGTACTTC	CASSEWSGTYQETQYF	few	TRBJ2-5	.	TRBV25-1
TGCAGTGCTAGTGACAGGGCTCGAGAGACCCAGTACTTC	CSASDRARETQYF	many	TRBJ2-5	TRBD1	TRBV20-1
TGTGCCTGGAGTTTGGGACTAGCGGGAGCATCAAATGAGCAGTTCTTC	CAWSLGLAGASNEQFF	many	TRBJ2-1	TRBD2	TRBV30
TGTGCCAGCAGTCCCGACGGCTCCAAGAAAGAGCAGTACTTC	CASSPDGSKKEQYF	few	TRBJ2-7	.	TRBV12-3/TRBV12-4
TGTGCCAGCACACAGATCAACACTGAAGCTTTCTTT	CASTQINTEAFF	many	TRBJ1-1	.	TRBV7-9
TGTGCCAGCAGGGGGACGGGCGGGGAGACCCAGTACTTC	CASRGTGGETQYF	many	TRBJ2-5	.	TRBV2
TGTGCCAGCAGCCGGGGGGGGAGGGAACCGTTCTTC	CASSRGGREPFF	few	TRBJ2-1	TRBD2	TRBV11-2
TGTGCCAGCAGTTCCAACCCGGGACAGGATCGCGACTTC	CASSSNPGQDRDF	many	TRBJ2-5	TRBD1	TRBV12-3/TRBV12-4
TGTGCCAGCTCACTACAGGGTCCGTCAGAGCAGTACTTC	CASSLQGPSEQYF	many	TRBJ2-7	.	TRBV18
TGTGCCAGCAGTAGGGCGACAGGAGCTGACGCAATGGAGACCCAGTACTTC	CASSRATGADAMETQYF	many	TRBJ2-5	.	TRBV7-9
TGTGCCAGCACCTTAGCGGGAGGGCGCTACGAGCAGTACTTC	CASTLAGGRYEQYF	many	TRBJ2-7	TRBD2	TRBV11-2
TGTGCCAGCAGCGTTGACACTCTAGCCAAAAACATTCAGTACTTC	CASSVDTLAKNIQYF	many	TRBJ2-4	.	TRBV2
TGTGCCAGCTCACGACTACCGTCCTGGGACAATGAGCAGTTCTTC	CASSRLPSWDNEQFF	few	TRBJ2-1	.	TRBV18
TGCAGTGCTAGTAGCGGAGAGACCCAGTACTTC	CSASSGETQYF	many	TRBJ2-5	.	TRBV20-1
TGTGCCAGCAGTATATGGACAGGGACCGACTCTGGAAACACCATATATTTT	CASSIWTGTDSGNTIYF	many	TRBJ1-3	TRBD1	TRBV5-6
TGTGCCTGGAGTGGCGGGGCGTCGGGCACCGGGGAGCTGTTTTTT	CAWSGGASGTGELFF	many	TRBJ2-2	.	TRBV30
TGTGCTCTAGGCGCAGAAAGAGAGACCCAGTACTTC	CALGAERETQYF	.	TRBJ2-5	.	TRBV19
TGCGCCAGCAGCTTGCTTCCTGAGAGCTCTGGAAACACCATATATTTT	CASSLLPESSGNTIYF	.	TRBJ1-3	.	TRBV5-1
TGTGCCAGCAGCCGCCAGACTACTAGTAGAGAGACCCAGTACTTC	CASSRQTTSRETQYF	.	TRBJ2-5	.	TRBV4-2
TGCAGCGTTGAGGGGGCCACCGGGGAGCTGTTTTTT	CSVEGATGELFF	.	TRBJ2-2	.	TRBV29-1
TGCAGTGCTAGTCCAGGGAACTACGAGCAGTACTTC	CSASPGNYEQYF	many	TRBJ2-7	.	TRBV20-1
TGTGCCTGGAGTAGAGGGATTGGGGGTCCTACTGAAGCTTTCTTT	CAWSRGIGGPTEAFF	many	TRBJ1-1	.	TRBV30
TGTGCCAGCAGTTTATCGGGGGCCCGAGGGGGCGTGGGGCGGACCTACGAGCAGTACTTC	CASSLSGARGGVGRTYEQYF	many	TRBJ2-7	TRBD1	TRBV27
TGTGCCAGCAGCCCCGGGACAGCCAATCAGCCCCAGCATTTT	CASSPGTANQPQHF	many	TRBJ1-5	TRBD1	TRBV18
TGCAGTGCTAGACGGACGGCATATAATTCACCCCTCCACTTT	CSARRTAYNSPLHF	.	TRBJ1-6	.	TRBV20-1
TGTGCCAGCAGTCCGCAGGAGGATACGCAGTATTTT	CASSPQEDTQYF	many	TRBJ2-3	.	TRBV27
TGTGCCAGCAGCTGGACCTACGAGCAGTACTTC	CASSWTYEQYF	many	TRBJ2-7	.	TRBV2
TGCGCCAGCCGCCGGGAATGGGGTGACTACGAGCAGTACTTC	CASRREWGDYEQYF	.	TRBJ2-7	.	TRBV5-1
TGTGCCAGCTCACCGCCGGGACTTACCAATTTCGAGCAGTTCTTC	CASSPPGLTNFEQFF	few	TRBJ2-1	.	TRBV18
TGCAGTGCTAGAGTGAGAGGGGAGCAGTTCTTC	CSARVRGEQFF	.	TRBJ2-1	.	TRBV20-1
TGTGCCTTTGGTGGACCCCGGGTTGAGCAGTACTTC	CAFGGPRVEQYF	.	TRBJ2-7	.	TRBV30
TGTGCCAGCAGCTTAAAGGCCTACGAGCAGTACTTC	CASSLKAYEQYF	few	TRBJ2-7	.	TRBV7-9
TGTGCCAGCAGCCAAGGGACACCGGGGACTGAAGCTTTCTTT	CASSQGTPGTEAFF	many	TRBJ1-1	.	TRBV3-1
TGTGCCAGCAGTTTAGCGTTCGGGAGTTGGGAGACCCAGTACTTC	CASSLAFGSWETQYF	few	TRBJ2-5	.	TRBV12-3/TRBV12-4
TGTGCCAGCAGTATCCCTCAGGACAGGGCATATGGCTACACCTTC	CASSIPQDRAYGYTF	many	TRBJ1-2	TRBD1	TRBV28
TGCAGTGCGACCGATAGCGGCCAGAACTACGAGCAGTACTTC	CSATDSGQNYEQYF	.	TRBJ2-7	.	TRBV20-1